These 2 T cell receptor beta chains were sequenced from one sample in a study of somatic mutations in cytotoxic T cells in rheumatoid arthritis. Measured with immunoSEQ multiplex PCR; TCRdb has only the in-frame clones, and not every one. In the table there are roughly 15,000 clones, just under 85% of which are singletons. The specimen was CD8+ T cells sorted from blood. Receptors were obtained from an adult with rheumatoid arthritis.

As to this clone: Germline is not matched at one junction end, which may reflect a read error. The gene calls are TRBV10-2 and TRBJ2-7, with a tentative D call TRBD2 (5 bases). The V gene's germline CDR1 is WSHSY and CDR2 SAAADI. The length of the CDR3 is 15 residues. The CDR3 loop is CAGSDRGSGPYEQYF. CDR3 nucleotides: TGCGCCGGCAGTGATCGGGGTTCGGGCCCCTACGAGCAGTACTTC.

This chain joins TRBV19 and TRBJ1-4; 7 nucleotides agree with TRBD1. This CDR3 region has 18 residues. Germline assignment: CDR1 LNHDA and CDR2 SQIVND (reference sequence). Trimming at V came to 6 bases and at J to 4 bases, leaving 17 bases not matched to a gene. The CDR3: CASSQTGVLEGSNEKLFF. The CDR3 DNA reads as TGTGCCAGTAGCCAAACAGGGGTCCTTGAGGGTAGTAATGAAAAACTGTTTTTT.